These 29 T cell receptor beta chains came from one sample sequenced in a study of control samples from healthy donors and cancer patients. TCRdb's table, derived via immunoSEQ multiplex PCR, lists solely in-frame clones and lacks some. The sample lists 120,000 or so clones; over 80% were seen once. The material sequenced was PBMCs. The receptors originated from a man older than 75 with head and neck cancer.

The rearrangement links TRBV30 to TRBJ1-6; D may be TRBD1 (6 bases). V lost 3 bases, J lost 7 bases, and 10 bases lay in between. This CDR3 contains 13 residues. Germline V gene sequence: CDR1 GTSNPN, CDR2 SVGIG (reference sequence). The CDR3 DNA is TGTGCCTGGAGGGACAGTCTGAATTCACCCCTCCACTTT. Translated, it gives CAWRDSLNSPLHF.

The V gene is TRBV7-9, the J gene TRBJ2-7; the D gene could be TRBD1 or TRBD2 (5 bases each). Per germline, CDR1 SEHNR and CDR2 FQNEAQ (reference sequence). The length of the CDR3 is 13 residues. The germline V and J ends were trimmed by 5 bases and 6 bases, with 14 bases remaining between them. Here the CDR3 DNA reads TGTGCCAGCAGCGGATCGGGGCTATTCGAGCAGTACTTC. This translates into CASSGSGLFEQYF.

This clone was seen once. The chain uses TRBV9 and TRBJ1-2; 8 nucleotides match TRBD1. V trimming: 3 bases; J trimming: 2 bases; junction bases outside the gene matches: 6. Germline V gene data show CDR1 as SGDLS and CDR2 as YYNGEE. The CDR3 length is 15 residues. CDR3 bases: TGTGCCAGCAGCGCCACTACAGGGGGAAACTATGGCTACACCTTC. The encoded protein is CASSATTGGNYGYTF.

This clone was found once. The chain employs TRBV19 and TRBJ2-1; D is possibly TRBD1 or TRBD2 (6 bases each). The CDR3 is made up of 15 amino acids. V lost 9 bases to trimming and J lost 1 base, with 16 bases between them. Looked up from germline, CDR1 is LNHDA and CDR2 is SQIVND (reference sequence). The CDR3, as DNA: TGTGCCAGCCAAGGCGGGACACTGTCCTACAATGAGCAGTTCTTC. This translates into CASQGGTLSYNEQFF.

The chain couples TRBV5-1 to TRBJ2-5; TRBD1 is a possible D gene (6 bases). The CDR3 length is 16 residues. V shed 4 bases and J shed 6 bases, with 22 bases lying between them. CDR1 SGHRS and CDR2 YFSETQ come from the germline V gene. Written as DNA, the CDR3 is TGCGCCAGCAGCCCCCTCGTGAGCAGGGGACGGCAGACCCAGTACTTC. The encoded protein is CASSPLVSRGRQTQYF.

V usage is TRBV29-1 and J usage is TRBJ1-3, with D unresolved. Germline V gene data show CDR1 as SQVTM and CDR2 as ANQGSEA. Trimming removed 2 bases from V and 0 bases from J, with 5 bases in between. The CDR3 has 13 amino acids. This CDR3 reads CSVELNSGNTIYF. In nucleotides, the CDR3 is TGCAGCGTTGAATTAAACTCTGGAAACACCATATATTTT. Full variable domain (rest looked up from reference TRBV29-1 and TRBJ1-3): SAVISQKPSRDICQRGTSLTIQCQVDSQVTMMFWYRQQPGQSLTLIATANQGSEATYESGFVIDKFPISRPNLTFSTLTVSNMSPEDSSIYLCSVELNSGNTIYFGEGSWLTVV.

The genes are TRBV18 and TRBJ2-6; D not certain. Germline V gene sequence: CDR1 KGHSH, CDR2 LQKENI. Trimming removed 0 bases at V and 2 bases at J, with 5 bases between. This CDR3 spans 15 amino acids. CDR3 sequence (DNA): TGTGCCAGCTCACCACCGAACACTGGGGCCAACGTCCTGACTTTC. Encoded protein: CASSPPNTGANVLTF.

This clone was observed once. The chain couples TRBV5-6 to TRBJ1-4; maybe TRBD1 (6 bases). CDR3 length: 15 residues. Germline CDR1 reads SGHDT; CDR2 reads YYEEEE. Trimming pared 4 bases from V and 2 bases from J, leaving 12 bases between. The CDR3 DNA reads as TGTGCCAGCAGCCCGAAAGGGGGGACTAATGAAAAACTGTTTTTT. This translates into CASSPKGGTNEKLFF.

This chain uses TRBV20-1 with TRBJ2-7; D is ambiguous. Germline lookup yields CDR1 DFQATT and CDR2 SNEGSKA (reference sequence). With 6 bases removed from V and 2 bases from J, the gap between germline ends came to 8 bases. This CDR3 spans 11 amino acids. In nucleotides, the CDR3 is TGCAGTGCCCACAGCGCCTACGAGCAGTACTTC. As protein: CSAHSAYEQYF.

This chain connects TRBV7-9 to TRBJ1-1; 8 nucleotides line up with TRBD1. J gave up 4 bases and V 6 bases, and 4 bases lay outside the gene matches. CDR3 size: 13 residues. The germline V gene encodes CDR1 SEHNR and CDR2 FQNEAQ (reference sequence). The CDR3 DNA reads TGTGCCAGCAGATTTACAGGGGGCACTGAAGCTTTCTTT. Protein product: CASRFTGGTEAFF.

The chain employs TRBV10-3 and TRBJ2-7; TRBD2 matches 7 bases. The CDR3 spans 15 residues. Germline V gene sequence: CDR1 ENHRY, CDR2 SYGVKD. The ends lost 6 bases at V and 7 bases at J; junction bases unmatched: 15. The CDR3 region has the DNA TGTGCCATCAGGGCCTTAGGAGCCGGGGAGGGGGAGCAGTACTTC. It yields the protein CAIRALGAGEGEQYF.

V usage is TRBV6-5 and J usage is TRBJ2-1, with D possibly TRBD2 on 6 matching bases. From germline, CDR1 is MNHEY and CDR2 SVGAGI. V was trimmed by 1 base and J by 6 bases, leaving 10 bases between them. This CDR3 has 14 amino acids. CDR3 residues: CASSYWGVGNEQFF. The CDR3 DNA reads TGTGCCAGCAGTTACTGGGGGGTTGGCAATGAGCAGTTCTTC.

The CDR3 reads CASSLNLAGGTEAFF. CDR3 nucleotides: TGTGCCAGCAGCTTAAATCTGGCAGGGGGAACTGAAGCTTTCTTT. The V call is TRBV7-2, the J call TRBJ1-1; 7 bases map to TRBD1. Germline trimming cut 2 bases from V and 5 bases from J; bases unmatched to any gene: 8. Germline V lookup: CDR1 SGHTA, CDR2 FQGNSA. CDR3 length: 15 amino acids.

V gene TRBV16 combines with J gene TRBJ1-5; 7 bases match TRBD1. From germline, CDR1 is KGHSY and CDR2 FQNENV. J gave up 6 bases and V 5 bases, and 10 bases lay outside the gene matches. The CDR3 has 15 amino acids. DNA of the CDR3: TGTGCCAGCAGCACCGACAGGGTAAGGGGTCAGCCCCAGCATTTT. It codes for CASSTDRVRGQPQHF.

The CDR3 DNA sequence: TGTGCCAGTCACGGTCTTACAGACACAGATACGCAGTATTTT. It specifies CASHGLTDTDTQYF. The V and J genes are TRBV27 and TRBJ2-3; no clear D gene. CDR3 size: 14 residues. Germline V gene sequence: CDR1 MNHEY, CDR2 SMNVEV (reference sequence). Trimming removed 9 bases from V and 2 bases from J, with 15 bases in between.

This chain links TRBV2 with TRBJ2-7; D gene uncertain. V lost 8 bases and J lost 1, with 12 bases in between. This CDR3 is 13 amino acids long. CDR1 SNHLY and CDR2 FYNNEI come from the germline V gene. The CDR3 DNA sequence: TGTGCCAGCCGCGGACGGTCGTCCTACGAGCAGTACTTC. Its protein is CASRGRSSYEQYF.

This clone has a single count. The chain couples TRBV6-5 to TRBJ1-4; the D is unclear. The length of the CDR3 is 12 residues. CDR1 is MNHEY, CDR2 SVGAGI, per germline. V gave up 6 bases and J gave up 8 bases, with 10 bases separating them. CDR3 sequence: CASSGVGEKLFF. The CDR3 bases are TGTGCCAGCAGCGGAGTTGGGGAAAAACTGTTTTTT.

The CDR3: CASSLASSLASGGDTQYF. CDR3 DNA: TGCGCCAGCAGCTTGGCTTCGTCGCTGGCTAGCGGGGGTGATACGCAGTATTTT. The chain links TRBV5-1 to TRBJ2-3, with 10 positions matching TRBD2. The V gene's germline CDR1 is SGHRS and CDR2 YFSETQ. The V and J ends lost 0 bases and 6 bases, in that order; junction bases with no gene match: 13. The CDR3 is 18 residues long. Drawing the rest from reference TRBV5-1 and TRBJ2-3, the complete variable domain is KAGVTQTPRYLIKTRGQQVTLSCSPISGHRSVSWYQQTPGQGLQFLFEYFSETQRNKGNFPGRFSGRQFSNSRSEMNVSTLELGDSALYLCASSLASSLASGGDTQYFGPGTRLTVL.

The chain is built from TRBV27 and TRBJ1-2, with D possibly TRBD1 on 5 matching bases. V was trimmed by 5 bases and J by 5 bases, leaving 9 bases between them. The germline gives CDR1 MNHEY, CDR2 SMNVEV (reference sequence). The CDR3 consists of 12 residues. The CDR3 DNA follows: TGTGCCAGCAGTCCGGGGGGGTATGGCTACACCTTC. Its translation: CASSPGGYGYTF.

The chain recombines TRBV4-1 with TRBJ1-1; TRBD1 agrees at 7 bases. CDR1 MGHRA and CDR2 YSYEKL come from the germline V gene. V shed 3 bases and J 5 bases; nucleotides not matched to a gene: 12. CDR3 length: 16 amino acids. The CDR3 protein is CASSQSPTGEVTEAFF. CDR3 nucleotides: TGCGCCAGCAGCCAGTCCCCTACAGGGGAAGTAACTGAAGCTTTCTTT.

The chain recombines TRBV5-6 with TRBJ1-2; 8 nucleotides line up with TRBD1. Looked up from germline, CDR1 is SGHDT and CDR2 is YYEEEE. V dropped 6 bases and J dropped 5; count of bases not matched to a gene: 12. The CDR3 loop spans 15 amino acids. For the CDR3, the DNA is TGTGCCAGCATCCCCCGGGGACAGGCTCCATATGGCTACACCTTC. Its translation: CASIPRGQAPYGYTF.

Only one count was recorded for this clone. The chain carries TRBV6-1 and TRBJ1-2; TRBD1 matches 7 bases. The CDR3 spans 16 residues. In germline, CDR1 is MNHNS, CDR2 SASEGT. J gave up 0 bases and V 3 bases, and 7 bases lay outside the gene matches. The CDR3: CASSEMLGQTNYGYTF. CDR3 in DNA: TGTGCCAGCAGTGAGATGTTGGGACAGACTAACTATGGCTACACCTTC.

The chain is built from TRBV2 and TRBJ2-7, with D possibly TRBD2 on 6 matching bases. Between the trimmed V and J ends, which lost 4 bases and 4 bases, there was a span of 11 bases. CDR3 length: 13 residues. Germline lookup yields CDR1 SNHLY and CDR2 FYNNEI. CDR3 sequence (DNA): TGTGCCAGCAGTGCCCCTAGCGTTTACGAGCAGTACTTC. Its translation: CASSAPSVYEQYF.

The genes are TRBV5-1 and TRBJ1-4; the D is unclear. Germline lookup yields CDR1 SGHRS and CDR2 YFSETQ. V was trimmed by 1 base and J by 5 bases, leaving 9 bases between them. The CDR3 spans 14 residues. Here the CDR3 reads CASSLQTGNEKLFF. As DNA, the CDR3 is TGCGCCAGCAGCTTGCAGACTGGAAATGAAAAACTGTTTTTT.

The rearrangement links TRBV5-1 to TRBJ1-3; D perhaps matches TRBD1 (6 bases). Trimming removed 4 bases from V and 4 bases from J, with 12 bases in between. The CDR3 consists of 14 residues. CDR1 is SGHRS and CDR2 is YFSETQ in the germline V gene. The DNA for the CDR3 is TGCGCCAGCAGCCAGCAGGGGTTCGGAAACACCATATATTTT. Encoded protein: CASSQQGFGNTIYF.

This chain joins TRBV6-1 and TRBJ1-6; 7 bases fit TRBD1. V lost 3 bases, J lost 5 bases, and 13 bases stayed unmatched. CDR1 and CDR2 from the germline V gene are MNHNS and SASEGT. This CDR3 is built from 18 residues. CDR3 amino acids: CASSDEGQASGNNSPLHF. The DNA for the CDR3 is TGTGCCAGCAGTGACGAAGGACAGGCCTCCGGCAATAATTCACCCCTCCACTTT.

This clone was detected only a few times. The CDR3 coding sequence is TGTGCCAGCAGCTTTAGCGGTGCTAGCACCGGGGAGCTGTTTTTT. It is translated as CASSFSGASTGELFF. The chain has TRBV11-2 and TRBJ2-2; D perhaps matches TRBD2 (6 bases). Germline V gene data show CDR1 as SGHAT and CDR2 as FQNNGV. The CDR3 runs to 15 residues. Between the trimmed V and J ends, which lost 3 bases and 4 bases, there was a span of 12 bases.

The chain combines TRBV10-3 with TRBJ2-7; D may be TRBD2 (5 bases). CDR3 size: 14 residues. Trimming stripped 5 bases from V and 5 bases from J, with 16 bases between. Germline CDR1 ENHRY, CDR2 SYGVKD. The CDR3 bases are TGTGCCATCAGTAGAGGCGGGTTTAGAGACGAGCAGTACTTC. Amino acid sequence: CAISRGGFRDEQYF.

A single count supports this clone. The genes are TRBV5-4 and TRBJ1-2; D is undetermined. Germline V CDR1 and CDR2: SGHNT, YYREEE (reference sequence). CDR3 size: 16 residues. Trimming stripped 0 bases from V and 0 bases from J, with 12 bases between. The CDR3 bases are TGTGCCAGCAGCTTGGCCATCGTCCACCCTAACTATGGCTACACCTTC. Amino acid sequence: CASSLAIVHPNYGYTF.